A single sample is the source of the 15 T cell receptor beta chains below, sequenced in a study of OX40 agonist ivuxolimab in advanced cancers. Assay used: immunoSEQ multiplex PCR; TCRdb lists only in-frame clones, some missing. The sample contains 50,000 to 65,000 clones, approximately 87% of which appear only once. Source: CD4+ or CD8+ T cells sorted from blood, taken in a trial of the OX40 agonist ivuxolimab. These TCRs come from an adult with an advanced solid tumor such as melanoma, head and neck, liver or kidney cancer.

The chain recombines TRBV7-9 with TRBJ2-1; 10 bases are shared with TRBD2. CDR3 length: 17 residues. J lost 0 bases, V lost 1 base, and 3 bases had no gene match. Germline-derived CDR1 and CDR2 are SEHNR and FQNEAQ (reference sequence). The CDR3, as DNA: TGTGCCAGCAGCTTAGGACTAGCGGGCACCTCCTACAATGAGCAGTTCTTC. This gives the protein CASSLGLAGTSYNEQFF.

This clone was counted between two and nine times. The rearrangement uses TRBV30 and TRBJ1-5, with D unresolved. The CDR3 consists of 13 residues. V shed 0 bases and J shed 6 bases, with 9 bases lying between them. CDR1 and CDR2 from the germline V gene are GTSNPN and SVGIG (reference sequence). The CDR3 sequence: CAWSVSGSQPQHF. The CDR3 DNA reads TGTGCCTGGAGTGTTAGTGGATCTCAGCCCCAGCATTTT.

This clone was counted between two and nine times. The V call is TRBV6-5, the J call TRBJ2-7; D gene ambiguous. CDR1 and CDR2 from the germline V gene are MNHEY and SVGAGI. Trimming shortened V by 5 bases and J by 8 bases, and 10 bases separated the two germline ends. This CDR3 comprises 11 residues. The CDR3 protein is CASSEGGKQYV. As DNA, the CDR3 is TGTGCCAGCAGTGAAGGTGGGAAGCAGTACGTC.

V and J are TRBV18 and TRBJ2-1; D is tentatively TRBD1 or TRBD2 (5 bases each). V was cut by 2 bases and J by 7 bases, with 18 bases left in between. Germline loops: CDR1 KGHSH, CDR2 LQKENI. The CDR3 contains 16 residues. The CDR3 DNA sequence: TGTGCCAGCTCACCAACCCCGGGGACGTTGAAAAATGAGCAGTTCTTC. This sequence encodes CASSPTPGTLKNEQFF.

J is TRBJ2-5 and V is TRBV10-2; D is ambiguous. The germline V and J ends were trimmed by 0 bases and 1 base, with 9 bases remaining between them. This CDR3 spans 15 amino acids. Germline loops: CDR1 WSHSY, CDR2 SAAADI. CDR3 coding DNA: TGCGCCAGCAGTGAGTCCGGCAGCTTCCAAGAGACCCAGTACTTC. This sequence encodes CASSESGSFQETQYF.

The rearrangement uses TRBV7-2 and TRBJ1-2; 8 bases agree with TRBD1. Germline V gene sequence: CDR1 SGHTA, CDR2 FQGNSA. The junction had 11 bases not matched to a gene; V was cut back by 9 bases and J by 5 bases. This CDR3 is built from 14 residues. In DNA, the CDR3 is TGTGCCAGTCACACAGGGGGTTTCACGTATGGCTACACCTTC. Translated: CASHTGGFTYGYTF.

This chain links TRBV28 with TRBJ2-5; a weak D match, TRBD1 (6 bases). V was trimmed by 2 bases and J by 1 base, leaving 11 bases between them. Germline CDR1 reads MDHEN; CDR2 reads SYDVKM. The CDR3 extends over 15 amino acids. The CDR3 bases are TGTGCCAGCAGTTTAGGGCAGGGGTCCCAAGAGACCCAGTACTTC. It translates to CASSLGQGSQETQYF.

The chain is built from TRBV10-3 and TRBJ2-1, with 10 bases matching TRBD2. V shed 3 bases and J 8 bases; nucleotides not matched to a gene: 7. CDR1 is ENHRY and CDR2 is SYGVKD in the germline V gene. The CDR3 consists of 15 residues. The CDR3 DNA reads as TGTGCCATCAGTGAAGAGGGGACTAGCGTCCATGAGCAGTTCTTC. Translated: CAISEEGTSVHEQFF.

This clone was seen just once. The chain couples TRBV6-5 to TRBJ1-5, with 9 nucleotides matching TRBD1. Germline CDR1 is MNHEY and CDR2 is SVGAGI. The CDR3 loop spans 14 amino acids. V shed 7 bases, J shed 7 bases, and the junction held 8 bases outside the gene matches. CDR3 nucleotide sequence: TGTGCCAGCAAACCAACAGGGGGCCGGCAGCCCCAGCATTTT. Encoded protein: CASKPTGGRQPQHF.

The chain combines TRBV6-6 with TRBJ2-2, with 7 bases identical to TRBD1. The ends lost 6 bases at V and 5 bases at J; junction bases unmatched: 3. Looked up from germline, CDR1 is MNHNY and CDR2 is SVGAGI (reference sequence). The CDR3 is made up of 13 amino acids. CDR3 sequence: CASRPTGTGELFF. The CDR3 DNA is TGTGCCAGCAGGCCGACAGGGACCGGGGAGCTGTTTTTT.

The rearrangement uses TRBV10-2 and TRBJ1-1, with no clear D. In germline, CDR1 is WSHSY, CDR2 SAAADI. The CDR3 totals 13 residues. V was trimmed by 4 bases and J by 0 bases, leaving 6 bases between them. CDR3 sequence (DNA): TGCGCCAGCAGTGCGATCGTGAACACTGAAGCTTTCTTT. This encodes CASSAIVNTEAFF.

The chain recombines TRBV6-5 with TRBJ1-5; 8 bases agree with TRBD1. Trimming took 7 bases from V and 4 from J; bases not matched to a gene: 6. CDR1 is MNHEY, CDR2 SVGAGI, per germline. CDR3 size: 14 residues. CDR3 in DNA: TGTGCCAGCAAAATCACAGGGGGAAATCAGCCCCAGCATTTT. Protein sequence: CASKITGGNQPQHF.

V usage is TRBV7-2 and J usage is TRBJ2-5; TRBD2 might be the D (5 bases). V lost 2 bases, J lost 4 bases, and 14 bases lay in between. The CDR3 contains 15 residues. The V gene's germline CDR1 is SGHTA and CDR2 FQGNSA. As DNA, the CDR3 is TGTGCCAGCAGCTTATTGTCGGGGTGGTCAGAGACCCAGTACTTC. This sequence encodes CASSLLSGWSETQYF.

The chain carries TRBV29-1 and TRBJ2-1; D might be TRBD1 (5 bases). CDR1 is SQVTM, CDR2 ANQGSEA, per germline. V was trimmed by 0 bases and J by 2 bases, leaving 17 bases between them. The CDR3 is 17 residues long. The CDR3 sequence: CSVEDFGADNTYNEQFF. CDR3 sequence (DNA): TGCAGCGTTGAAGATTTTGGGGCAGATAATACCTACAATGAGCAGTTCTTC.

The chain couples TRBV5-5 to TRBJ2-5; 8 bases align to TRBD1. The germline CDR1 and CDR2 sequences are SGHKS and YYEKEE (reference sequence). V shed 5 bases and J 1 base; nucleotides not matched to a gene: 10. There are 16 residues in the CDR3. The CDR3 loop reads CASRPSTGALQETQYF. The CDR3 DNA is TGTGCCAGCAGACCATCGACAGGGGCCCTCCAAGAGACCCAGTACTTC.